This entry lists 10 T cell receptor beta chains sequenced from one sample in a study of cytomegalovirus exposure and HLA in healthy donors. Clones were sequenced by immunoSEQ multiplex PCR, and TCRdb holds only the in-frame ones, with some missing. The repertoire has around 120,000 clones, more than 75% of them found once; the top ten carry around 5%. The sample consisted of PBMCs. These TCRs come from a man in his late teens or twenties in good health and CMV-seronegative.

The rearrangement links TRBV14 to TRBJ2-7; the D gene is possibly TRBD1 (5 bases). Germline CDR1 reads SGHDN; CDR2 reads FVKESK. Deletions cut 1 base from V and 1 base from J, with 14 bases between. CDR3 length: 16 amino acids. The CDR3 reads CASSQGTRPNSYEQYF. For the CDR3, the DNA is TGTGCCAGCAGCCAAGGGACAAGGCCTAATTCCTACGAGCAGTACTTC.

CDR3 in amino acids: CASSGSRDRNTEAFF. The CDR3 bases are TGTGCCAGCAGCGGTTCCCGGGACAGGAACACTGAAGCTTTCTTT. The rearrangement joins TRBV2 to TRBJ1-1; 7 bases are a match to TRBD1. Per the germline V gene, CDR1 is SNHLY and CDR2 is FYNNEI. V dropped 6 bases and J dropped 1; count of bases not matched to a gene: 8. This CDR3 spans 15 amino acids. The whole variable domain, filled in from reference TRBV2 and TRBJ1-1, reads EPEVTQTPSHQVTQMGQEVILRCVPISNHLYFYWYRQILGQKVEFLVSFYNNEISEKSEIFDDQFSVERPDGSNFTLKIRSTKLEDSAMYFCASSGSRDRNTEAFFGQGTRLTVV.

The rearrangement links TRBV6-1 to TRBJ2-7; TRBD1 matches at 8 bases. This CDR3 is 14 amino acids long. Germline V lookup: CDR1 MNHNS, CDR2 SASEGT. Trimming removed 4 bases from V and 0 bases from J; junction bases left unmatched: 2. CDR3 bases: TGTGCCAGCAGTGGGACAGGGAACTCCTACGAGCAGTACTTC. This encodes CASSGTGNSYEQYF.

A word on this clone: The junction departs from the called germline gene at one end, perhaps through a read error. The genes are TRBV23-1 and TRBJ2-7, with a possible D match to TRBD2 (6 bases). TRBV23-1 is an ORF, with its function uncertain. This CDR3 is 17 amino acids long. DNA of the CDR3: TGCGCCAGCAGACAATCCCGGGACGGGGAGGTCTCCTACGAGCAGTACTTC. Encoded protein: CASRQSRDGEVSYEQYF.

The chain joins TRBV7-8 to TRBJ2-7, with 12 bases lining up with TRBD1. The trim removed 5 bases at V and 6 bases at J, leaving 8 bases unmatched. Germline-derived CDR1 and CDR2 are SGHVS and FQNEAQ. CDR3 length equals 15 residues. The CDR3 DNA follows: TGTGCCAGCAGCCCCCGGGACAGGGGGCCTCGCGAGCAGTACTTC. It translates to CASSPRDRGPREQYF.

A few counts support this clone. DNA for the CDR3: TGTGCCTGGTCAGGGGCTGGGGGTCAGCCCCAGCATTTT. Encoded protein: CAWSGAGGQPQHF. The V call is TRBV30, the J call TRBJ1-5; D might be TRBD1 (6 bases). Trimming removed 5 bases at V and 6 bases at J, with 14 bases between. The germline V gene encodes CDR1 GTSNPN and CDR2 SVGIG (reference sequence). CDR3 length equals 13 residues. The full variable domain, its missing parts supplied by reference TRBV30 and TRBJ1-5, is SQTIHQWPATLVQPVGSPLSLECTVEGTSNPNLYWYRQAAGRGLQLLFYSVGIGQISSEVPQNLSASRPQDRQFILSSKKLLLSDSGFYLCAWSGAGGQPQHFGDGTRLSIL.

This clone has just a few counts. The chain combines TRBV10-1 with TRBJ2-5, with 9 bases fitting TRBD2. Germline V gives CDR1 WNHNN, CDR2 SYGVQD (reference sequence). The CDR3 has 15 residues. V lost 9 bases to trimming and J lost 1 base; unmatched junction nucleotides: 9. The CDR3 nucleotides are TGCGCCAGAGTGGAGGTAGCGGGGGTCCAAGAGACCCAGTACTTC. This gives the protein CARVEVAGVQETQYF.

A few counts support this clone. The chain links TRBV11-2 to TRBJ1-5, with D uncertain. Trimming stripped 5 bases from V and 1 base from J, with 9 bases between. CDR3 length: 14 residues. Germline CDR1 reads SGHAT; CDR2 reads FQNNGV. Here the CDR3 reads CASSRPGSNQPQHF. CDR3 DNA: TGTGCCAGCAGCCGTCCGGGGAGCAATCAGCCCCAGCATTTT.

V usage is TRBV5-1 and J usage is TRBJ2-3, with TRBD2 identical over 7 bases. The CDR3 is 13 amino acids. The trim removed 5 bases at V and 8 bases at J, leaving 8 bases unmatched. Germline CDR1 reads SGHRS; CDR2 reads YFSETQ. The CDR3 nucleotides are TGCGCCAGCAGTCGCCAAGGGGAGGGTACGCAGTATTTT. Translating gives CASSRQGEGTQYF.

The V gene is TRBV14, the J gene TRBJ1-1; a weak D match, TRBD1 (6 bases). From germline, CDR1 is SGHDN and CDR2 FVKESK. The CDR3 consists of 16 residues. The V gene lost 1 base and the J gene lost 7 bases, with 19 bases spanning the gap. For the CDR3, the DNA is TGTGCCAGCAGCCAAGGGGAGTGGGGGGGCGCAGTTGAAGCTTTCTTT. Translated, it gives CASSQGEWGGAVEAFF.